This T cell receptor beta chain stems from a study of cytomegalovirus exposure and HLA in healthy donors. In its sample, this clone was seen once. It was with 60 Vbeta and 13 Jbeta primers that the PCR ran. Sequencing was performed with immunoSEQ multiplex PCR; in TCRdb, only in-frame clones are kept and a portion is missing. The sample yields 100,000 to 120,000 clones, over 65% seen once. Germline CDR1 SGHTA, CDR2 FQGNSA. V was clipped by 5 bases and J by 3 bases, with 8 bases between them. The CDR3 runs to 12 residues. The chain combines TRBV7-2 with TRBJ2-7, with D uncertain. Sequenced material: PBMCs. The receptor was derived from a man aged 30 to 45 in good health and CMV-seropositive. The CDR3 nucleotides are TGTGCCAGCAGCCAGTATCTCTACGAGCAGTACTTC. This sequence encodes CASSQYLYEQYF.